These 6 T cell receptor beta chains originate from one sample sequenced in a study of CD8+CD57+ T cells in acquired aplastic anemia. Those patients picked for sequencing had displayed CD8+CD57+ cell expansion on flow cytometry. CDR3 and TCR beta VDJ profiling relied on a genomic DNA template. TCRdb re-called the reads with MiXCR, one entry per CDR3 protein. In the table there are about 98,000 distinct CDR3 sequences, about 63% of which are singletons. The sample taken for sequencing was sorted CD4+, CD8+, or CD8+CD57+ T cells (not recorded which) from PBMCs. Receptors originate from a human donor with aplastic anemia.

V and J are TRBV2 and TRBJ2-1; D may be TRBD1 (6 bases). The CDR3 covers 15 residues. The V gene lost 6 bases and the J gene lost 1 base, with 13 bases spanning the gap. Germline lookup yields CDR1 SNHLY and CDR2 FYNNEI. The CDR3 bases are TGTGCCAGCAGCGAGACAGGTTCTTCCTACAATGAGCAGTTCTTC. It codes for CASSETGSSYNEQFF.

Points on this clonotype: At one end, the junction sequence differs from germline, possibly due to a read error. CDR3 sequence (DNA): TGTGCCAGCAGCATACATCAGCGGGGGGGCGAGGAGACCCAGTACTTT. This codes for CASSIHQRGGEETQYF. The gene calls are TRBV7-3 and TRBJ2-3; 10 positions match TRBD2. The CDR3 extends over 16 amino acids. The germline gives CDR1 SGHTA, CDR2 FQGTGA.

The chain has TRBV19 and TRBJ2-7; D is possibly TRBD1 (7 bases). V lost 3 bases to trimming and J lost 3 bases, with 15 bases between them. Germline V lookup: CDR1 LNHDA, CDR2 SQIVND (reference sequence). CDR3 length: 15 residues. The CDR3 coding sequence is TGTGCCAGTAGTATCCAGGGGGGACAATACTACGAGCAGTACTTC. Protein product: CASSIQGGQYYEQYF.

V is TRBV2 and J is TRBJ1-1; D is undetermined. The CDR3 extends over 13 amino acids. V gave up 7 bases and J gave up 0 bases, with 9 bases separating them. The V gene's germline CDR1 is SNHLY and CDR2 FYNNEI. The CDR3: CASMIALNTEAFF. CDR3 nucleotides: TGTGCCAGCATGATCGCCCTGAACACTGAAGCTTTCTTT.

V usage is TRBV2 and J usage is TRBJ2-2; D not certain. This CDR3 is built from 12 residues. The V gene lost 7 bases and the J gene lost 9 bases, with 12 bases spanning the gap. The germline V gene encodes CDR1 SNHLY and CDR2 FYNNEI. The CDR3 DNA reads as TGTGCCAGCACAGATCAGCCGCGGGAGCTGTTTTTT. Its translation is CASTDQPRELFF. Full variable domain (missing parts from reference TRBV2 and TRBJ2-2): EPEVTQTPSHQVTQMGQEVILRCVPISNHLYFYWYRQILGQKVEFLVSFYNNEISEKSEIFDDQFSVERPDGSNFTLKIRSTKLEDSAMYFCASTDQPRELFFGEGSRLTVL.

The V and J genes are TRBV20-1 and TRBJ1-5; D perhaps matches TRBD1 (6 bases). Per the germline V gene, CDR1 is DFQATT and CDR2 is SNEGSKA (reference sequence). The CDR3 contains 15 residues. Trimming removed 0 bases from V and 7 bases from J, with 16 bases in between. The CDR3 spells CSARDLRAGAQPQHF. Here the CDR3 DNA reads TGCAGTGCTAGAGATCTAAGGGCAGGGGCCCAGCCCCAGCATTTT.